The entry below gives a single T cell receptor (beta chain) sequence along with its context. These data are taken from a study of blood T cell repertoires in COVID-19. The overall study: The United States, Italy and Spain provided the acute and convalescent COVID-19 samples. The analysed material was cDNA or gDNA that came from T cells, B-cell-depleted T cells, or PBMCs.

CDR1 is MNHEY and CDR2 is SVGAGI in the germline V gene. This CDR3 is 15 amino acids long. The trim removed 7 bases at V and 9 bases at J, leaving 15 bases unmatched. Methods used by the authors: Nucleated cell number was recorded as an estimate derived from reference gene primer amplification. Clones were sequenced by immunoSEQ multiplex PCR, and TCRdb holds only the in-frame ones, with some missing. The DNA was the basis for D and trimming; V, J and clone size are from that table. Here the sample spans some 100,000 clones, around 85% being singletons. J is TRBJ1-1 and V is TRBV6-5; 9 positions agree with TRBD1. The TCR sequence derives from a woman in her 70s with active or convalescent COVID-19. Sequencing was performed on peripheral blood. The CDR3 is CASTPGQGFLGKAFF. The CDR3 coding sequence is TGTGCCAGCACCCCGGGACAGGGTTTCTTGGGGAAAGCTTTCTTT.